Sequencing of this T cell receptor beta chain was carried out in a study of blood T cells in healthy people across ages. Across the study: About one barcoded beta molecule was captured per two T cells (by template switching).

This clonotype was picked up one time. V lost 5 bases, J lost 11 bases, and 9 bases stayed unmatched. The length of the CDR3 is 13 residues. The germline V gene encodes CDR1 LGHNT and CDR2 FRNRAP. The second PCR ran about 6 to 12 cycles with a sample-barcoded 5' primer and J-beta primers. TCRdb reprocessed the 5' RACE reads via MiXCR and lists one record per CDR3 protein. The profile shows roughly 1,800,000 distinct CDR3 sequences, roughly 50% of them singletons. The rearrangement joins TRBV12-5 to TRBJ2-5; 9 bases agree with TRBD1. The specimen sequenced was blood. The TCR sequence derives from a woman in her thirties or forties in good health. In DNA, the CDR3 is TGTGCTAGTGGTCGGACAGGGGAGAATGAGCAGTACTTC. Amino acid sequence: CASGRTGENEQYF.